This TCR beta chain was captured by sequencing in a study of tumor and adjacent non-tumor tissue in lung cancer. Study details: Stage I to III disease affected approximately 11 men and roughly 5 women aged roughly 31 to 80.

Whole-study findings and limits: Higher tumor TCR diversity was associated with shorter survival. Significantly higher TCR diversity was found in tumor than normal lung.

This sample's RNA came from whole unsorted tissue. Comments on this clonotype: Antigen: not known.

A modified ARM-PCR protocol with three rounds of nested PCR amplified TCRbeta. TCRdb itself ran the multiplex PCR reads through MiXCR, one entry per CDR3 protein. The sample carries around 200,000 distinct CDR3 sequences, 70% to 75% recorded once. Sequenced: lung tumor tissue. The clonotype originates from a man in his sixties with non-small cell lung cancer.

DNA of the CDR3: TGCGCCAGCAGCCCACAGATGCTCGTGGGAGTATTCCTCTACGAGCAGTACTTC. Translation: CASSPQMLVGVFLYEQYF. The V gene is TRBV5-1, the J gene TRBJ2-7; TRBD2 might be the D (5 bases). The germline CDR1 and CDR2 sequences are SGHRS and YFSETQ. V dropped 4 bases and J dropped 3 bases, with 26 bases sitting between them. The CDR3 runs to 18 residues.